The 26 T cell receptor beta chains below all came from one sample that was sequenced in a study of shared clonotypes between healthy human individuals. Naive CD8 cells, CD45RO-negative and positively selected for CCR7, excluded terminally differentiated effector memory CD45RA+ cells. Here immunoSEQ multiplex PCR was the method, and the copy in TCRdb shows in-frame clones only, minus some. The table has approximately 600,000 clones, roughly 96% seen once; the top ten hold 0.11%. The sequenced sample consisted of naive CD8+ T cells sorted from blood. The receptors here all came from a woman aged 25 to 45 in good health.

The V and J genes are TRBV28 and TRBJ2-7; 12 bases are a match to TRBD2. The CDR3 extends over 16 amino acids. The ends lost 2 bases at V and 2 bases at J; junction bases unmatched: 4. CDR1 is MDHEN, CDR2 SYDVKM, per germline. The CDR3 DNA is TGTGCCAGCAGTTTACGGACTAGCGGGACCCCCTACGAGCAGTACTTC. Amino acids: CASSLRTSGTPYEQYF.

This clone was seen a handful of times. Other nucleotide sequences from this sample produce the same CDR3. This chain uses TRBV7-2 with TRBJ2-7; D ambiguous. The CDR3 sequence is 13 residues long. The V gene lost 1 base and the J gene lost 4 bases, with 8 bases spanning the gap. Germline CDR1 reads SGHTA; CDR2 reads FQGNSA. The CDR3 spells CASSLVEVYEQYF. Written as DNA, the CDR3 is TGTGCCAGCAGCTTAGTTGAGGTGTACGAGCAGTACTTC.

This rearrangement joins TRBV6-6 to TRBJ1-5; 7 nucleotides match TRBD1. The CDR3 has 15 amino acids. V shed 7 bases, J shed 9 bases, and the junction held 15 bases outside the gene matches. The germline V gene encodes CDR1 MNHNY and CDR2 SVGAGI (reference sequence). DNA for the CDR3: TGTGCCAGCACCGCAAACAGGGGTCAGTCGACGCCCCAGCATTTT. Protein sequence: CASTANRGQSTPQHF.

The chain joins TRBV5-4 to TRBJ2-3; D is unclear. The CDR3 runs 12 residues. The germline V gene encodes CDR1 SGHNT and CDR2 YYREEE (reference sequence). Between the trimmed V and J ends, which lost 0 bases and 6 bases, there was a span of 5 bases. The DNA for the CDR3 is TGTGCCAGCAGCTTGGTCGCGGATACGCAGTATTTT. It specifies CASSLVADTQYF.

V and J are TRBV6-5 and TRBJ2-1; D is unclear. Trimming took off 0 bases at V and 8 bases at J, with 8 bases between the two ends. Per the germline V gene, CDR1 is MNHEY and CDR2 is SVGAGI. This CDR3 region has 13 residues. The chain's CDR3 is CASSYSPGDEQFF. The CDR3 nucleotides read TGTGCCAGCAGTTACTCCCCTGGCGATGAGCAGTTCTTC.

The rearrangement uses TRBV9 and TRBJ2-5; D ambiguous. Germline values: CDR1 SGDLS, CDR2 YYNGEE. V lost 0 bases and J lost 5, with 14 bases in between. CDR3 length: 15 amino acids. Written as DNA, the CDR3 is TGTGCCAGCAGCGTAGATGGCCCTCCCGGTGAGACCCAGTACTTC. Amino acids: CASSVDGPPGETQYF. Supplemented by reference TRBV9 and TRBJ2-5, the full variable domain reads DSGVTQTPKHLITATGQRVTLRCSPRSGDLSVYWYQQSLDQGLQFLIQYYNGEERAKGNILERFSAQQFPDLHSELNLSSLELGDSALYFCASSVDGPPGETQYFGPGTRLLVL.

CDR3 loop: CASTPGVVGYTF. DNA of the CDR3: TGTGCCAGTACCCCCGGTGTAGTTGGCTACACCTTC. The chain uses TRBV19 and TRBJ1-2; no clear D. Between the trimmed V and J ends, which lost 7 bases and 7 bases, there was a span of 13 bases. Germline V gene lookup returns CDR1 LNHDA and CDR2 SQIVND (reference sequence). This CDR3 comprises 12 residues.

This chain connects TRBV6-5 to TRBJ2-7; 8 bases align to TRBD1. After removal of 11 bases from V and 4 bases from J, the junction contained 13 bases not matched to a gene. This CDR3 region has 14 residues. CDR1 and CDR2 (germline): MNHEY, SVGAGI. The CDR3 DNA sequence: TGTGCCTCAGGGGGCGGAGGGCCAGGGTACGAGCAGTACTTC. It codes for CASGGGGPGYEQYF.

The chain couples TRBV11-2 to TRBJ2-1; D not certain. The CDR3 totals 18 residues. Germline loops: CDR1 SGHAT, CDR2 FQNNGV. Between the trimmed V and J ends, which lost 5 bases and 12 bases, there was a span of 32 bases. The CDR3 DNA reads as TGTGCCAGCAGCCAGTTGGACCCGGCAGAGTATAGACAAGTGGGGCAGTTCTTC. Amino acid sequence: CASSQLDPAEYRQVGQFF.

This clone was observed a single time. The genes are TRBV27 and TRBJ2-5; no clear D. The closer fit of TRBJ2-7 to the DNA end suggests the J call may be wrong. The germline V gene encodes CDR1 MNHEY and CDR2 SMNVEV (reference sequence). CDR3 length equals 13 residues. The CDR3 region is CASSPTDSYEQYF. In nucleotides, the CDR3 is TGTGCCAGCAGTCCGACTGATTCCTACGAGCAGTACTTC.

This chain connects TRBV5-4 to TRBJ2-3, with unresolved D. V was shortened by 0 bases and J by 0 bases, with 11 bases between the two germline ends. Germline CDR1 reads SGHNT; CDR2 reads YYREEE (reference sequence). This CDR3 spans 16 amino acids. In DNA, the CDR3 is TGTGCCAGCAGCTTGGACGGGCAAACTAGCACAGATACGCAGTATTTT. Translating gives CASSLDGQTSTDTQYF. The complete variable domain, with remaining parts taken from reference TRBV5-4 and TRBJ2-3, reads ETGVTQSPTHLIKTRGQQVTLRCSSQSGHNTVSWYQQALGQGPQFIFQYYREEENGRGNFPPRFSGLQFPNYSSELNVNALELDDSALYLCASSLDGQTSTDTQYFGPGTRLTVL.

This sequence joins TRBV21-1 and TRBJ2-1; TRBD2, the table's D call, was not compared with the DNA. TRBV21-1 is classified as a pseudogene. The CDR3 sequence is 17 residues long. The CDR3, as DNA: TGTGCCAGCAGTACCCCAATAGGGCTAGCGGGAGAGTATGAGCAGTTCTTC. Its protein is CASSTPIGLAGEYEQFF.

This clone was recorded only once. This chain joins TRBV15 and TRBJ1-1; D possibly corresponds to TRBD1 (6 bases). CDR1 and CDR2 (germline): LNHNV, YYDKDF (reference sequence). V shed 0 bases and J shed 4 bases, with 21 bases lying between them. CDR3 length: 18 amino acids. The CDR3 protein is CATSRDRRSRGYGTEAFF. CDR3 nucleotide sequence: TGTGCCACCAGCAGAGATCGTCGGAGCAGGGGTTATGGCACTGAAGCTTTCTTT.

This chain joins TRBV11-3 and TRBJ1-1; TRBD1 aligns across 9 bases. Germline assignment: CDR1 SGHNT and CDR2 YENEEA. With 5 bases clipped from V and 5 bases from J, the junction kept 6 bases outside the gene matches. This CDR3 is 14 amino acids long. The CDR3 sequence is CASSAGQGMTEAFF. Here the CDR3 DNA reads TGTGCCAGCAGCGCGGGACAGGGTATGACTGAAGCTTTCTTT.

The V gene is TRBV11-1, the J gene TRBJ2-7, with 8 bases aligning to TRBD2. The CDR3 extends over 13 amino acids. V lost 2 bases and J lost 7; bases outside the gene matches: 4. CDR1 and CDR2 from the germline V gene are SGHAT and FQDESV (reference sequence). The CDR3 nucleotides read TGTGCCAGCAGCTTATTACTAGCGGATGAGCAGTACTTC. Its translation: CASSLLLADEQYF. The full variable domain, with the rest looked up from reference TRBV11-1 and TRBJ2-7, is EAEVAQSPRYKITEKSQAVAFWCDPISGHATLYWYRQILGQGPELLVQFQDESVVDDSQLPKDRFSAERLKGVDSTLKIQPAELGDSAMYLCASSLLLADEQYFGPGTRLTVT.

J is TRBJ2-1 and V is TRBV11-3; 14 bases match TRBD2. This CDR3 spans 16 amino acids. J gave up 8 bases and V 4 bases, and 7 bases lay outside the gene matches. Per germline, CDR1 SGHNT and CDR2 YENEEA. CDR3 protein: CASSSLGLAGADEQFF. CDR3 in DNA: TGTGCCAGCAGCTCACTGGGACTAGCGGGAGCGGATGAGCAGTTCTTC.

This chain joins TRBV30 and TRBJ1-2; 7 positions match TRBD1. This CDR3 spans 11 amino acids. V lost 2 bases, J lost 8 bases, and 2 bases stayed unmatched. Germline CDR1 is GTSNPN and CDR2 is SVGIG (reference sequence). This CDR3 reads CAWSQGDGYTF. CDR3 DNA sequence: TGTGCCTGGAGTCAGGGGGACGGCTACACCTTC.

The chain joins TRBV7-9 to TRBJ2-7; a weak D match, TRBD2 (6 bases). This CDR3 contains 15 residues. Trimming removed 0 bases at V and 3 bases at J, with 12 bases between. The germline V gene has CDR1 SEHNR and CDR2 FQNEAQ (reference sequence). CDR3 DNA sequence: TGTGCCAGCAGCTTAGCTTCGGGGGAGTTCTACGAGCAGTACTTC. Its protein product is CASSLASGEFYEQYF.

About this clone itself: Other nucleotide sequences from this sample produce the same CDR3. The V call is TRBV7-9, the J call TRBJ2-1, with TRBD1 matching over 11 bases. V shed 5 bases, J shed 2 bases, and the junction held 5 bases outside the gene matches. Germline V gene sequence: CDR1 SEHNR, CDR2 FQNEAQ (reference sequence). The CDR3 consists of 16 residues. DNA of the CDR3: TGTGCCAGCAGCCCGCGGACAGGGGGCCCCTACAATGAGCAGTTCTTC. Translated: CASSPRTGGPYNEQFF.

The chain links TRBV19 to TRBJ1-1; the match to TRBD1 covers 7 bases. V trimming: 5 bases; J trimming: 1 base; junction bases outside the gene matches: 4. Germline V gene data show CDR1 as LNHDA and CDR2 as SQIVND (reference sequence). The CDR3 sequence is 14 residues long. CDR3 residues: CASSSGTENTEAFF. CDR3 DNA sequence: TGTGCCAGTAGTTCCGGGACAGAGAACACTGAAGCTTTCTTT.

J is TRBJ2-7 and V is TRBV28; 8 nucleotides match TRBD1. CDR3 length equals 13 residues. J lost 7 bases, V lost 5 bases, and 7 bases had no gene match. Germline lookup yields CDR1 MDHEN and CDR2 SYDVKM. The DNA of the CDR3 is TGTGCCAGCAGTAGGCAGACAGGGGATGAGCAGTACTTC. Its translation is CASSRQTGDEQYF.

The chain has TRBV10-3 and TRBJ1-5; 7 bases are shared with TRBD1. The CDR3 covers 16 residues. V was pared by 3 bases and J by 7 bases, with 12 bases of the junction left unmatched. CDR1 is ENHRY, CDR2 SYGVKD, per germline. The CDR3 region has the DNA TGTGCCATCAGTGACAGGGGGGTTGATTCGGACCAGCCCCAGCATTTT. Translating gives CAISDRGVDSDQPQHF.

The chain joins TRBV27 to TRBJ1-5; D remains ambiguous. Germline V gene data show CDR1 as MNHEY and CDR2 as SMNVEV (reference sequence). V was trimmed by 2 bases and J by 5 bases, leaving 19 bases between them. This CDR3 spans 17 amino acids. Written as DNA, the CDR3 is TGTGCCAGCAGTTTAGTCGCGAGTGTTAGCAGGCATCAGCCCCAGCATTTT. Translating it yields CASSLVASVSRHQPQHF.

CDR3 sequence reads: CASSQGSSGRLYEQYF. CDR3 DNA: TGCGCCAGCAGCCAAGGTTCCAGCGGGAGGCTCTACGAGCAGTACTTC. The rearrangement links TRBV4-1 to TRBJ2-7, with TRBD2 matching 9 bases. CDR1 MGHRA and CDR2 YSYEKL come from the germline V gene. Trimming at V came to 1 base and at J to 3 bases, leaving 7 bases not matched to a gene. This CDR3 spans 16 amino acids.

The J gene is TRBJ1-5, the V gene TRBV27, with a weak D call TRBD1 (6 bases). Germline V gene lookup returns CDR1 MNHEY and CDR2 SMNVEV (reference sequence). The CDR3 sequence is 13 residues long. V was shortened by 2 bases and J by 6 bases, with 8 bases between the two germline ends. The CDR3 reads CASSLKGGQPQHF. The CDR3 DNA follows: TGTGCCAGCAGTTTAAAGGGGGGTCAGCCCCAGCATTTT.

This clone was observed a few times. CDR3 coding DNA: TGCGCCAGCAGCCAATGGGCTAGCTCCTACGAGCAGTACTTC. Protein product: CASSQWASSYEQYF. The rearrangement links TRBV4-1 to TRBJ2-7; D gene ambiguous. From germline, CDR1 is MGHRA and CDR2 YSYEKL. The CDR3 loop spans 14 amino acids. Trimming shortened V by 2 bases and J by 0 bases, and 8 bases separated the two germline ends.